This T cell receptor beta chain was recovered during a study of shared clonotypes between healthy human individuals. Here immunoSEQ multiplex PCR was the method, and the copy in TCRdb shows in-frame clones only, minus some. The data hold just over 2,000,000 clones, with approximately 94% observed a single time. Details on this clone: Its antigen is not known.

Terminally differentiated effector memory CD45RA+ cells were excluded from the naive CD8 cells, which were CD45RO-negative and positively selected for CCR7. Whole-study results and caveats: Generally, naive subsets came out with larger estimated richness than memory subsets.

The length of the CDR3 is 16 residues. The J segment lost 2 bases and the V segment lost 5 bases, leaving 7 bases of the junction unmatched. Germline lookup yields CDR1 SEHNR and CDR2 FQNEAQ (reference sequence). This receptor was obtained from a man between 18 and 35 years old in good health. What was sequenced was naive CD8+ T cells sorted from blood. The chain has TRBV7-9 and TRBJ2-3; 10 bases line up with TRBD2. The CDR3 nucleotides are TGTGCCAGCAGCAGCGGGACTAGCGAATTCACAGATACGCAGTATTTT. This encodes CASSSGTSEFTDTQYF.